A single T cell receptor (beta chain) is shown here with its context. The treatment: preoperative locoregional IRX-2 cytokine immunotherapy. Patients received preoperative, locoregional IRX-2 cytokine immunotherapy in a phase Ib study. This entry is derived from a study of preoperative IRX-2 immunotherapy in early breast cancer. Profiled with immunoSEQ multiplex PCR; TCRdb holds only in-frame clones, not every one. The table records roughly 24,000 clones, around 72% of them present only once. The V gene's germline CDR1 is SGHRS and CDR2 YFSETQ. This CDR3 has 14 residues. V trimming: 4 bases; J trimming: 3 bases; junction bases outside the gene matches: 5.

Sequenced here: lymph node tissue, sampled after IRX-2 immunotherapy. The gene calls are TRBV5-1 and TRBJ1-2; 8 bases are shared with TRBD1. The TCR sequence derives from a human donor with breast cancer. The CDR3 coding sequence is TGCGCCAGCAGCGAAGCAGGGGGCGACTATGGCTACACCTTC. It translates to CASSEAGGDYGYTF.